This T cell receptor beta chain was obtained from a study of blood T cells in healthy people across ages. General study points: One million T cells yielded diversity estimates that were considered underestimates. No one knew whether donors had CMV, which possibly confounded expanded clonotype changes.

About 10 milliliters of peripheral blood were drawn from each donor. This clonotype was seen repeatedly, ten times or more. The target antigen is unknown. It was with a sample-barcoded 5' primer and a J-beta primer mix that a second PCR of about 6 to 12 cycles was run. Every individual sample yielded 3 million or more paired-end reads (each containing CDR3). TCRdb reprocessed the 5' RACE reads with MiXCR, giving one entry per CDR3 protein. This sample has around 650,000 distinct CDR3 sequences, with about 30% found just once. Germline V lookup: CDR1 MNHNY, CDR2 SVGAGI (reference sequence). V lost 11 bases and J lost 1; bases outside the gene matches: 8. The CDR3 length is 15 residues.

The V call is TRBV6-6, the J call TRBJ1-4; 9 positions agree with TRBD1. The TCR originated in a woman aged 80 or older in good health. Sequenced sample: blood. The CDR3 here is CAGGGTGLTNEKLFF. CDR3 nucleotides: TGTGCCGGGGGGGGGACAGGGCTAACTAATGAAAAACTGTTTTTT.